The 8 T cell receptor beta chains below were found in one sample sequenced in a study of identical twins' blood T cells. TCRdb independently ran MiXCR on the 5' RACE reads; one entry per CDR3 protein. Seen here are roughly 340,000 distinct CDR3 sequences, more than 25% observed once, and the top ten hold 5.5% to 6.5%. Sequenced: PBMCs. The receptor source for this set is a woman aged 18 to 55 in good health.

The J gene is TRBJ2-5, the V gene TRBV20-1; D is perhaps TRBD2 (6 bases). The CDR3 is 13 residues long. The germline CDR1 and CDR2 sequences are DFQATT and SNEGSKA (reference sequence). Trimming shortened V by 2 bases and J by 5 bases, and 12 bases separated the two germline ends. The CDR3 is CSARPTSPETQYF. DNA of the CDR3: TGCAGTGCTAGACCTACTAGCCCGGAGACCCAGTACTTC.

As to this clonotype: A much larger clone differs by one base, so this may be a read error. This CDR3 reads CASSQDWSGNGYGYTF. CDR3 in DNA: TGTGCCAGCAGCCAAGATTGGTCGGGAAATGGGTACGGCTACACCTTC. The J gene is TRBJ1-2, the V gene TRBV4-2, with no clear D. The germline V and J ends were trimmed by 0 bases and 8 bases, with 19 bases remaining between them. There are 16 residues in the CDR3. CDR1 is LGHNA and CDR2 is YNFKEQ in the germline V gene.

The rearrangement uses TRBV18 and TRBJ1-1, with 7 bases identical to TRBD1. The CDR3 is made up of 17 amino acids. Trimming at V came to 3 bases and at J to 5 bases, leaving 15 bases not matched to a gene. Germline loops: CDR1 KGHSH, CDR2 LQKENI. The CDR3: CASSPGDRGPRWTEAFF. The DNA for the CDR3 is TGTGCCAGCTCACCGGGGGACAGAGGACCTCGATGGACTGAAGCTTTCTTT.

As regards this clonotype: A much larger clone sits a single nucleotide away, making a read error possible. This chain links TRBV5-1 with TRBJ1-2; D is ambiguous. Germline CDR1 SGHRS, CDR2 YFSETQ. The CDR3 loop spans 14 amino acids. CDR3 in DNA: TGCGCCAGCAGCTTGGAAACGGCTAACTGTGGCTACACCTTC. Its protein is CASSLETANCGYTF.

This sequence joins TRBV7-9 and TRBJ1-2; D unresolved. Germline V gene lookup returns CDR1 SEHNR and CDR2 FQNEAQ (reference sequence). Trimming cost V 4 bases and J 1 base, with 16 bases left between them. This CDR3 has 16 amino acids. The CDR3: CASSSSTATLNYGYTF. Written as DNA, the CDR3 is TGTGCCAGCAGCTCGAGCACAGCGACTCTTAACTATGGCTACACCTTC.

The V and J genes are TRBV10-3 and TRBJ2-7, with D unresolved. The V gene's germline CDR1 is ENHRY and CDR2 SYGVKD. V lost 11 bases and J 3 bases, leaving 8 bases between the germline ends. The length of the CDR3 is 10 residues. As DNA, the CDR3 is TGTGCCGCCGCAAGCTACGAGCAGTACTTC. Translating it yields CAAASYEQYF.

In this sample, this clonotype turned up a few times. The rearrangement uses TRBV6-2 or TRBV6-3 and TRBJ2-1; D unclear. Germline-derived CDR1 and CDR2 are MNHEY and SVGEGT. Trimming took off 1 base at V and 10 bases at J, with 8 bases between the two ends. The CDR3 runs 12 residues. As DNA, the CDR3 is TGTGCCAGCAGTTACTTTCGGCGGGAGCAGTTCTTC. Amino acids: CASSYFRREQFF.

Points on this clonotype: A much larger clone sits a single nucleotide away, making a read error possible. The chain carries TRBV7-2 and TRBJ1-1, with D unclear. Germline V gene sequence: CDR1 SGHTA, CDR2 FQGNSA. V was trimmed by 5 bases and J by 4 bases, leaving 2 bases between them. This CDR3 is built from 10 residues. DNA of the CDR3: TGTGCCAGCAGCCCCACTGAAGCTTTCTTT. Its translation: CASSPTEAFF.